The 7 T cell receptor beta chains presented below share a single source sample, sequenced in a study of OX40 agonist ivuxolimab in advanced cancers. Method: immunoSEQ multiplex PCR; TCRdb's copy keeps in-frame clones and lacks some. The sample has approximately 94,000 clones, approximately 90% seen once. The source material was CD4+ or CD8+ T cells sorted from blood, sampled in a trial of the OX40 agonist ivuxolimab. The receptors here all came from an adult with an advanced solid tumor such as melanoma, head and neck, liver or kidney cancer.

The chain couples TRBV6-6 to TRBJ1-1; possible D gene TRBD1, 6 bases. V lost 6 bases and J 5 bases, leaving 10 bases between the germline ends. The V gene's germline CDR1 is MNHNY and CDR2 SVGAGI (reference sequence). The CDR3 runs 12 residues. CDR3 nucleotide sequence: TGTGCCAGCAGGGGGGCACAGACTGAAGCTTTCTTT. The encoded protein is CASRGAQTEAFF.

To note about this clone: One end of the junction does not line up with germline, which may come from a read error. The rearrangement joins TRBV11-1 to TRBJ2-2, with D unresolved. Germline CDR1 SGHAT, CDR2 FQDESV (reference sequence). This CDR3 region has 14 residues. The chain's CDR3 is CASTLRPGTGELFF. CDR3 DNA sequence: TGTGCCAGCACCTTAAGGCCGGGCACCGGGGAGCTGTTTTTT.

The V and J genes are TRBV19 and TRBJ2-2; tentatively, D is TRBD2 (5 bases). From germline, CDR1 is LNHDA and CDR2 SQIVND (reference sequence). The CDR3 has 14 amino acids. The ends were cut back, 2 bases at V and 5 bases at J, with 9 bases in the middle. CDR3 in DNA: TGTGCCAGTAGTATATCTCGGGGTACCGGGGAGCTGTTTTTT. It translates to CASSISRGTGELFF.

V gene TRBV7-9 combines with J gene TRBJ1-4, with D possibly being TRBD1 (5 bases). Looked up from germline, CDR1 is SEHNR and CDR2 is FQNEAQ (reference sequence). The CDR3 is 14 residues long. Between the trimmed V and J ends, which lost 5 bases and 8 bases, there was a span of 15 bases. Written as DNA, the CDR3 is TGTGCCAGCAGCAAGGGACTCTGGGAAGAAAAACTGTTTTTT. This sequence encodes CASSKGLWEEKLFF.

In DNA form, the CDR3 reads TGTGCCAGTACTTGGAGGGTGGGCTCACGAAAGGATCAGCCCCAGCATTTT. This translates into CASTWRVGSRKDQPQHF. This chain links TRBV19 with TRBJ1-5; D is ambiguous. The CDR3 extends over 17 amino acids. Germline CDR1 is LNHDA and CDR2 is SQIVND (reference sequence). Deletions cut 7 bases from V and 5 bases from J, with 24 bases between.

The rearrangement joins TRBV19 to TRBJ2-1; D remains unclear. The CDR3 contains 15 residues. Germline V gene data show CDR1 as LNHDA and CDR2 as SQIVND (reference sequence). V was pared by 10 bases and J by 0 bases, with 16 bases between. CDR3 in DNA: TGTGCCACCAAAGGTGGGTTGAGCTCCTACAATGAGCAGTTCTTC. Translated: CATKGGLSSYNEQFF.

V gene TRBV10-3 combines with J gene TRBJ1-2; no firm D call. Trimming left V 4 bases short and J 2 bases short, with 8 bases between. CDR3 size: 13 residues. Germline V lookup: CDR1 ENHRY, CDR2 SYGVKD. The chain's CDR3 is CAISVEENYGYTF. CDR3 coding DNA: TGTGCCATCAGTGTCGAGGAGAACTATGGCTACACCTTC.